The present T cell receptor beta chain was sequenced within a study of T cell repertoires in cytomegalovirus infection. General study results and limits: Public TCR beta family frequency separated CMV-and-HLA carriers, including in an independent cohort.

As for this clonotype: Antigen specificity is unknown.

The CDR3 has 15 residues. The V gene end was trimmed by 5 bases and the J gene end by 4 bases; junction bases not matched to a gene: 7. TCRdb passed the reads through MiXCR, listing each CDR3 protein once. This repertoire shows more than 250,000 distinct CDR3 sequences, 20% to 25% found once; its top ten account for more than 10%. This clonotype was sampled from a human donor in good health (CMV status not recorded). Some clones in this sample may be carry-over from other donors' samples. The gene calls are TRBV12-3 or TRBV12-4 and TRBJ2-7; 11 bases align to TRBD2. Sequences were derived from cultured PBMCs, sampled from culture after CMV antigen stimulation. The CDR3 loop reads CASSETGLAVYEQYF. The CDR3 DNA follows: TGTGCCAGCAGTGAAACGGGACTAGCGGTTTACGAGCAGTACTTC.